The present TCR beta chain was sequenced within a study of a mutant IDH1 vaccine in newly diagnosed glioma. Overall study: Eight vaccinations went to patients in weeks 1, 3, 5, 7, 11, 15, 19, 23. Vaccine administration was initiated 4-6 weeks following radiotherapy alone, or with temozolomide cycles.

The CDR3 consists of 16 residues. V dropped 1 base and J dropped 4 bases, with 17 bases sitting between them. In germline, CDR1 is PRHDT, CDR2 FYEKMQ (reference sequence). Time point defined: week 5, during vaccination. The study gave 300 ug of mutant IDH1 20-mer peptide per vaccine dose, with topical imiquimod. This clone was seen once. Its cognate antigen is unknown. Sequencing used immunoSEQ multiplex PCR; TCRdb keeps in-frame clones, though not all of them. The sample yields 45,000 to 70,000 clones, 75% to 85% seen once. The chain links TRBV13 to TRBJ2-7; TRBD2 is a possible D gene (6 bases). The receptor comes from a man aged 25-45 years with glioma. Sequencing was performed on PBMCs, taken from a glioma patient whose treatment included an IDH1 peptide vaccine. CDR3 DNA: TGTGCCAGCAGCTTAGTGCAGGGAGGTGTTATGTACGAGCAGTACTTC. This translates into CASSLVQGGVMYEQYF.